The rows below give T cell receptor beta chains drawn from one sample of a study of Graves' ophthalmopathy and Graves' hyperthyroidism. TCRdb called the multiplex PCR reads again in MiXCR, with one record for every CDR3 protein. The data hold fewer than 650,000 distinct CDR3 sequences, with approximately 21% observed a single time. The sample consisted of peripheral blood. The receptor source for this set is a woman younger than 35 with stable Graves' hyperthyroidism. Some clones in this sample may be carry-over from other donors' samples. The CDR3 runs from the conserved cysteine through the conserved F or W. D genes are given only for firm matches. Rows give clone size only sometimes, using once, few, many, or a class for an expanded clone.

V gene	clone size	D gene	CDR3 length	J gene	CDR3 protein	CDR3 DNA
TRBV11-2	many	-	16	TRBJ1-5	CASSLGPSGGNQPQHF	TGTGCCAGCAGCCTCGGTCCCTCCGGGGGCAATCAGCCCCAGCATTTT
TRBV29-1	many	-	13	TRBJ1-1	CSYLRTRSDEAFF	TGCAGCTACCTGAGGACCCGGTCCGATGAAGCTTTCTTT
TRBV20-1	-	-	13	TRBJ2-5	CSAPNEVGETQYF	TGCAGTGCTCCTAATGAGGTTGGGGAGACCCAGTACTTC
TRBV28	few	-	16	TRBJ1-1	CASSARGRPRHTEAFF	TGTGCCAGCAGTGCCCGGGGGCGTCCCCGGCACACTGAAGCTTTCTTT
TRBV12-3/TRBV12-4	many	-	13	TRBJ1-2	CASSFTENYGYTF	TGTGCCAGCAGTTTCACAGAAAACTATGGCTACACCTTC
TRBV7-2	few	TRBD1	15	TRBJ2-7	CASSYRDRKDYEQYF	TGTGCCAGCAGCTACCGGGACAGAAAAGACTACGAGCAGTACTTC
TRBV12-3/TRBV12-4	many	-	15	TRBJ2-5	CASSFLSGGAETQYF	TGTGCCAGCAGTTTTCTATCGGGGGGCGCGGAGACCCAGTACTTC
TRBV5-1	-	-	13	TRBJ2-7	CASSFYAGREQYF	TGCGCCAGCAGCTTTTACGCCGGCCGCGAGCAGTACTTC
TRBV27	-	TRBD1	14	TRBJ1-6	CASTWTGFDSPLHF	TGTGCCAGCACCTGGACAGGGTTTGATTCACCCCTCCACTTT
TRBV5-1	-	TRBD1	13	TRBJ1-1	CASRTGGNTEAFF	TGCGCCAGCAGGACAGGGGGGAACACTGAAGCTTTCTTT
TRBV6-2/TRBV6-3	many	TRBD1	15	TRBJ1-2	CATRNQHPGQLGYTF	TGTGCCACGCGAAATCAACACCCGGGACAGCTGGGCTACACCTTC
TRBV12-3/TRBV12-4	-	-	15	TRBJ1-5	CASSTAVVGNQPQHF	TGTGCCAGCAGCACGGCCGTGGTCGGCAATCAGCCCCAGCATTTT
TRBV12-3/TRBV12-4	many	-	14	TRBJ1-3	CASSLAGIGNTIYF	TGTGCCAGCAGTTTAGCAGGGATTGGAAACACCATATATTTT
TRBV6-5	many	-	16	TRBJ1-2	CASSYWPHSTNYGYTF	TGTGCCAGCAGTTACTGGCCCCACAGCACAAACTATGGCTACACCTTC
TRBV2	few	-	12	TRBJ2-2	CASGGARGELFF	TGTGCCAGCGGGGGGGCCCGCGGGGAGCTGTTTTTT
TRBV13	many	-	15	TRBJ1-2	CASSITGRENYGYTF	TGTGCCAGCAGCATCACGGGTAGAGAGAACTATGGCTACACCTTC
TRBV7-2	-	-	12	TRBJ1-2	CASSRQVWRYTF	TGTGCCAGCAGTAGACAGGTCTGGAGATACACCTTC
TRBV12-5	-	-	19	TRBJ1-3	CASGLVIRSNYLSGNTIYF	TGTGCTAGTGGTTTGGTGATTAGGTCTAACTACCTCTCTGGAAACACCATATATTTT
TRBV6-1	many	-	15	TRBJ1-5	CASIEHFRSNQPQHF	TGTGCCAGCATCGAGCACTTTAGGAGCAATCAGCCCCAGCATTTT
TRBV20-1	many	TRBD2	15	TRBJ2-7	CSARVRSGRIYEQYF	TGCAGTGCTAGAGTTAGAAGCGGGAGGATTTACGAGCAGTACTTC
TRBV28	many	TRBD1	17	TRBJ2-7	CASSLLGGTGATYEQYF	TGTGCCAGCAGTTTACTAGGAGGAACAGGGGCAACCTACGAGCAGTACTTC
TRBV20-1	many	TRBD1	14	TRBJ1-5	CSANGQGSNQPQHF	TGCAGTGCTAACGGACAGGGCAGCAATCAGCCCCAGCATTTT
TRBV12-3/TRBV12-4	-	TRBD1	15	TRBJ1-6	CASSFRDRYNSPLHF	TGTGCCAGCAGTTTCAGGGACAGGTATAATTCACCCCTCCACTTT
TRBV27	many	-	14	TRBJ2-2	CASSLMDSLGELFF	TGTGCCAGCAGTTTAATGGATAGCCTCGGGGAGCTGTTTTTT
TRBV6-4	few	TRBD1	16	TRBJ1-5	CAGSVQGAKGNQPQHF	TGTGCCGGCAGTGTTCAGGGGGCGAAGGGCAATCAGCCCCAGCATTTT
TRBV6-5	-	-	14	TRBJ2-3	CASSLDWGTDTQYF	TGTGCCAGCAGCTTAGATTGGGGCACAGATACGCAGTATTTT
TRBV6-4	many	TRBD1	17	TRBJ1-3	CASSDKTGAHSGNTIYF	TGTGCCAGCAGTGACAAGACAGGGGCTCACTCTGGAAACACCATATATTTT
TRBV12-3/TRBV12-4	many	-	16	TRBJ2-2	CASSPPGGPNTGELFF	TGTGCCAGCAGTCCCCCCGGAGGGCCGAACACCGGGGAGCTGTTTTTT
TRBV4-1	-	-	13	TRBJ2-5	CASSQGYQETQYF	TGCGCCAGCAGCCAAGGGTACCAAGAGACCCAGTACTTC
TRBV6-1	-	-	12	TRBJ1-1	CASLRSNTEAFF	TGTGCCAGCCTGCGGAGTAACACTGAAGCTTTCTTT
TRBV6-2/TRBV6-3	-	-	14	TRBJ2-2	CASFRTGGTGELFF	TGTGCCAGCTTCAGGACCGGCGGGACCGGGGAGCTGTTTTTT
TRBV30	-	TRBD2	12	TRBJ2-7	CASGGGTYEQYF	TGTGCCTCCGGGGGGGGTACCTACGAGCAGTACTTC
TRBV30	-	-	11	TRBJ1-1	CAWSLVTEAFF	TGTGCCTGGAGTCTGGTGACTGAAGCTTTCTTT
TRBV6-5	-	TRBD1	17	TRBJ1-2	CASSSRAGGVSLRGYTF	TGTGCCAGCAGTTCCCGGGCAGGGGGCGTAAGTCTCCGTGGCTACACCTTC
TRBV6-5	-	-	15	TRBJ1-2	CASSYGAGDGYGYTF	TGTGCCAGCAGTTACGGGGCGGGAGACGGCTATGGCTACACCTTC